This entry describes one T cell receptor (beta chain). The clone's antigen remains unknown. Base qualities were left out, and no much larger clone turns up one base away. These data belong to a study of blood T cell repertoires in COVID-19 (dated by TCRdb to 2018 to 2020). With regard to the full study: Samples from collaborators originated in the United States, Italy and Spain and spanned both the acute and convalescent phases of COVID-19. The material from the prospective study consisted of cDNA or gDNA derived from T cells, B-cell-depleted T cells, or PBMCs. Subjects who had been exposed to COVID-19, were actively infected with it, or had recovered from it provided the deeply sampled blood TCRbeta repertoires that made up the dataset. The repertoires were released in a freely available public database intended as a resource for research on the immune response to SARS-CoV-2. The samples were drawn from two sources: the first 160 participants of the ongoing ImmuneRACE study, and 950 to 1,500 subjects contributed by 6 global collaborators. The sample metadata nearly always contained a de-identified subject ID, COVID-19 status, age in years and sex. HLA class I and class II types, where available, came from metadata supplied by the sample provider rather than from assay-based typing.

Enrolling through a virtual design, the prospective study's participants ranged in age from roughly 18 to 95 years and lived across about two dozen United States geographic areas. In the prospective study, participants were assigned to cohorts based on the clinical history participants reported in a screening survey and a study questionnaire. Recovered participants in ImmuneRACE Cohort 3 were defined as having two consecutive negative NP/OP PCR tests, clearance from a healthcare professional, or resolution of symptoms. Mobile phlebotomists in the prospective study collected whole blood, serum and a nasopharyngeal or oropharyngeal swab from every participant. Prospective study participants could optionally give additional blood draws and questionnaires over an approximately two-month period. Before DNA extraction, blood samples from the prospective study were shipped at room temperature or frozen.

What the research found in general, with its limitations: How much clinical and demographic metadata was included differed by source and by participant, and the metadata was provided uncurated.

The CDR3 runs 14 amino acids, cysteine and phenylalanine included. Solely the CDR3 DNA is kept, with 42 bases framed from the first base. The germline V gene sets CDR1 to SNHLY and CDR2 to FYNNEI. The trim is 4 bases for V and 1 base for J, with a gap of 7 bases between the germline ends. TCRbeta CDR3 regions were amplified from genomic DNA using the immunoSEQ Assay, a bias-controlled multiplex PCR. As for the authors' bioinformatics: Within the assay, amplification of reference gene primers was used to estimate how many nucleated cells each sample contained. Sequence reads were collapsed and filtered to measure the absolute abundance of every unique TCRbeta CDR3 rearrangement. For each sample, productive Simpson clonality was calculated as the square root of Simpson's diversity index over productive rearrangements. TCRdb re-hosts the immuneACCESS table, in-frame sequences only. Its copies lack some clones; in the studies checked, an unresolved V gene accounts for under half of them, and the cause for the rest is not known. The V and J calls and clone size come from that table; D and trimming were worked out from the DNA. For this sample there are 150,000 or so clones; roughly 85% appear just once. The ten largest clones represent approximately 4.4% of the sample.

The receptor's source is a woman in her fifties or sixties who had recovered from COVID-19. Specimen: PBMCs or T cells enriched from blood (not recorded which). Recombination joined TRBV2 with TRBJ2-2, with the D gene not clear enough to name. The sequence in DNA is TGTGCCAGCAGTGGACTCTTGAACACCGGGGAGCTGTTTTTT. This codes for CASSGLLNTGELFF.